One and the same sample provided the 14 T cell receptor beta chains below, sequenced in a study of blood T cell repertoires in COVID-19. Using immunoSEQ multiplex PCR, the repertoire was profiled, and TCRdb retains in-frame clones only, with some absent. The sample yields about 60,000 clones, around 88% seen once. Sequenced: peripheral blood. The receptors were sampled from a man aged 55 to 70 with acute or convalescent COVID-19.

V gene TRBV6-5 combines with J gene TRBJ2-1; 12 bases fit TRBD2. The CDR3 runs to 15 residues. The V and J ends lost 6 bases and 6 bases, in that order; junction bases with no gene match: 6. Germline CDR1 is MNHEY and CDR2 is SVGAGI. CDR3 DNA: TGTGCCAGCAGCGAGCTAGCGGGGGGGGGCAATGAGCAGTTCTTC. This translates into CASSELAGGGNEQFF.

The rearrangement joins TRBV30 to TRBJ1-5; D gene unclear. The V gene's germline CDR1 is GTSNPN and CDR2 SVGIG (reference sequence). Trimming took 0 bases from V and 3 from J, leaving 9 bases between them. CDR3 length: 14 residues. The CDR3 sequence is CAWSVSQNNQPQHF. The CDR3 DNA reads TGTGCCTGGAGTGTGTCTCAGAACAATCAGCCCCAGCATTTT.

The chain has TRBV28 and TRBJ1-3; possibly TRBD1 for D (5 bases). Trimming shortened V by 4 bases and J by 4 bases, and 14 bases separated the two germline ends. This CDR3 has 15 residues. The germline V gene encodes CDR1 MDHEN and CDR2 SYDVKM. In nucleotides, the CDR3 is TGTGCCAGCAGTTCAACAGGAAGCTCCGGAAACACCATATATTTT. It specifies CASSSTGSSGNTIYF.

The rearrangement uses TRBV27 and TRBJ1-6; D not resolved. V dropped 6 bases and J dropped 2 bases, with 17 bases sitting between them. In germline, CDR1 is MNHEY, CDR2 SMNVEV (reference sequence). The CDR3 has 17 residues. The chain's CDR3 is CASSHESRVPYNSPLHF. The CDR3 region has the DNA TGTGCCAGCAGCCACGAATCGCGGGTCCCCTATAATTCACCCCTCCACTTT.

The chain carries TRBV7-8 and TRBJ2-5; 9 nucleotides line up with TRBD2. The trim removed 2 bases at V and 4 bases at J, leaving 17 bases unmatched. The CDR3 is made up of 19 amino acids. Germline V gene lookup returns CDR1 SGHVS and CDR2 FQNEAQ. The CDR3 is CASSLLPSGKEGKGETQYF. CDR3 nucleotides: TGTGCCAGCAGCTTATTACCTAGCGGGAAAGAAGGGAAAGGAGAGACCCAGTACTTC.

This chain joins TRBV14 and TRBJ2-1; D ambiguous. Trimming stripped 4 bases from V and 9 bases from J, with 13 bases between. Germline V lookup: CDR1 SGHDN, CDR2 FVKESK. This CDR3 has 13 amino acids. As DNA, the CDR3 is TGTGCCAGCAGCCCTAGACTTTCCGGTGAGCAGTTCTTC. Protein sequence: CASSPRLSGEQFF.

The chain uses TRBV6-2 or TRBV6-3 and TRBJ2-5; possibly TRBD1 for D (6 bases). CDR3 length: 13 amino acids. Trimming removed 4 bases at V and 5 bases at J, with 11 bases between. Germline CDR1 MNHEY, CDR2 SVGEGT. Here the CDR3 DNA reads TGTGCCAGCAGTTGGACAGCGCCGGAGACCCAGTACTTC. Residues: CASSWTAPETQYF.

The chain couples TRBV6-2 or TRBV6-3 to TRBJ1-5; 9 bases line up with TRBD1. Germline V gene data show CDR1 as MNHEY and CDR2 as SVGEGT. This CDR3 has 16 amino acids. Trimming removed 1 base from V and 5 bases from J; junction bases left unmatched: 6. This chain's CDR3 is CASSYYSGTGHQPQHF. In nucleotides, the CDR3 is TGTGCCAGCAGTTACTATTCCGGGACAGGGCATCAGCCCCAGCATTTT.

In DNA, the CDR3 is TGTGCCAGCAGTTTAGGCCGTGGGGCAGCAGCTCAGCCCCAGCATTTT. It is translated as CASSLGRGAAAQPQHF. This chain uses TRBV28 with TRBJ1-5, with a tentative D call TRBD1 (5 bases). This CDR3 comprises 16 residues. Deletions cut 2 bases from V and 6 bases from J, with 17 bases between. The germline gives CDR1 MDHEN, CDR2 SYDVKM.

CDR3 nucleotides: TGCGCCAGCAGCTTGGCCGGGACAGGGGGCGACGAGCAGTACTTC. Its protein is CASSLAGTGGDEQYF. The J gene is TRBJ2-7, the V gene TRBV5-1; 12 bases are shared with TRBD1. CDR1 and CDR2 (germline): SGHRS, YFSETQ. V lost 0 bases and J lost 5; bases outside the gene matches: 3. The CDR3 loop spans 15 amino acids.

The rearrangement joins TRBV2 to TRBJ2-5, with a possible D match to TRBD1 (6 bases). Per germline, CDR1 SNHLY and CDR2 FYNNEI. CDR3 length equals 13 residues. V lost 6 bases and J 4 bases, leaving 12 bases between the germline ends. The CDR3 DNA reads as TGTGCCAGCAGGGGGGCCTTGGGAGAGACCCAGTACTTC. This gives the protein CASRGALGETQYF.

The rearrangement uses TRBV7-2 and TRBJ1-1; D uncertain. The V and J ends lost 7 bases and 0 bases respectively, with 9 bases between them. This CDR3 contains 13 residues. Germline V gene lookup returns CDR1 SGHTA and CDR2 FQGNSA. CDR3 in amino acids: CASTHIVNTEAFF. The CDR3 region has the DNA TGTGCCAGCACCCACATCGTGAACACTGAAGCTTTCTTT. The whole variable domain, remainder taken from reference TRBV7-2 and TRBJ1-1, is GAGVSQSPSNKVTEKGKDVELRCDPISGHTALYWYRQSLGQGLEFLIYFQGNSAPDKSGLPSDRFSAERTGGSVSTLTIQRTQQEDSAVYLCASTHIVNTEAFFGQGTRLTVV.

The chain employs TRBV4-1 and TRBJ2-7; 7 positions match TRBD1. The V gene's germline CDR1 is MGHRA and CDR2 YSYEKL. V was clipped by 3 bases and J by 6 bases; unmatched bases: 14. The CDR3 loop spans 16 amino acids. The CDR3 nucleotides are TGCGCCAGCAGCCAGACCGGGACAGCGGCTAGGGTCGAGCAGTACTTC. This encodes CASSQTGTAARVEQYF.

This clone was seen once. The V and J genes are TRBV7-2 and TRBJ2-3; 7 bases align to TRBD1. Losses at the gene ends were 4 bases for V and 6 bases for J; bases not matched to a gene: 7. Germline-derived CDR1 and CDR2 are SGHTA and FQGNSA. The length of the CDR3 is 14 residues. CDR3 sequence (DNA): TGTGCCAGCAGCTCGACAGGGCGGGCGGATACGCAGTATTTT. This gives the protein CASSSTGRADTQYF.